The sequence of this T cell receptor (beta chain) was determined in a study of blood T cell repertoires in COVID-19 (TCRdb year 2020). Describing the broader study: Collaborator samples came from the United States, Italy and Spain and covered acute and convalescent phases of COVID-19. The sample metadata nearly always contained a de-identified subject ID, COVID-19 status, age in years and sex. The prospective study material was composed of cDNA or gDNA derived from T cells, B-cell-depleted T cells, or PBMCs. The dataset comprised deeply sampled blood TCRbeta repertoires from subjects exposed to, actively infected with, or recovered from COVID-19. Samples came from the ongoing ImmuneRACE study (first 160 participants) plus 1,254 subjects from 6 global collaborators. The repertoires were released in a freely available public database meant as a resource for research on the immune response to SARS-CoV-2. Where available, HLA class I and class II types were taken from metadata supplied by the sample provider and were not determined by assay-based typing.

In Seattle, one collaborating source enrolled patients while the infection was active and tracked those patients longitudinally over the course of disease. The collaborating institutions used their own protocols to collect whole blood in K2EDTA tubes. Collaborator samples were shipped for TCRbeta analysis as frozen whole blood, isolated PBMCs, or DNA extracted from either sample type. The immunoSEQ Assay, a bias-controlled multiplex PCR, was used to amplify TCRbeta CDR3 regions from genomic DNA. Per the original workflow: Within the assay, amplification of reference gene primers was used to estimate how many nucleated cells each sample contained. Sequence reads were collapsed and filtered to measure the absolute abundance of every unique TCRbeta CDR3 rearrangement. For each sample, productive Simpson clonality was calculated as the square root of Simpson's diversity index across productive rearrangements. This is the immuneACCESS table as TCRdb keeps it, with only in-frame sequences that have V and J called. A part of the clones is gone; compared with another copy, unresolved V genes explain less than half, and the rest is unexplained. V, J and clone size are taken as reported in that table, and D and trimming were inferred from the DNA itself. In this sample the table shows around 470,000 clones, approximately 89% of which occur a single time. The ten largest make up 0.7% to 1% of the sample.

Points on this clone: Its antigen remains undetermined. No qualities accompany the bases; no much larger clone lies one base away.

The study at large found these results: The amount of clinical and demographic metadata varied by source and participant and was provided uncurated.

The CDR3 covers 17 residues, taking in both the cysteine and the phenylalanine. The kept DNA is CDR3 alone, 51 bases in frame from the first base. Relative to germline, V is missing 4 bases and J is missing 4 bases, with 12 bases of the junction outside any gene match. From the germline V gene, CDR1 is MNHNS and CDR2 is SASEGT. In this chain, TRBV6-1 is recombined with TRBJ2-7; 11 bases in between match TRBD2. The material sequenced was peripheral blood. The receptor comes from a man between 18 and 35 years old with COVID-19, enrolled during active disease. For the CDR3, the sequence is CASSVDWVAGGPYEQYF. The sequenced DNA is TGTGCCAGCAGTGTTGACTGGGTAGCGGGAGGGCCGTACGAGCAGTACTTC.